This T cell receptor (beta chain) derives from a study of T cells in localized non-small cell lung cancer. Study outcomes and limitations: Detection in adjacent lung was observed for a median roughly 62 of the top 100 tumor clones. Because sequencing included only one region (of the tumor), heterogeneity remains possible. Overall survival was longer when the density of T cells in the blood was higher. Uninvolved adjacent lung, not tumor, had the highest T cell clonality.

About this clone itself: Its antigen is unidentified.

Germline assignment: CDR1 SGHRS and CDR2 YFSETQ. The CDR3 extends over 14 amino acids. Trimming shortened V by 2 bases and J by 6 bases, and 14 bases separated the two germline ends. The table came from immunoSEQ multiplex PCR; TCRdb's copy has only in-frame clones and leaves some out. The repertoire holds approximately 29,000 clones, with roughly 90% as singletons. This clonotype was obtained from a male donor aged 60 or older with stage I lung adenocarcinoma. The chain couples TRBV5-1 to TRBJ1-2, with D maybe TRBD1 (5 bases). The source material was peripheral blood, sampled before any cancer treatment. This CDR3 is CASSFRSGVDGYTF. CDR3 DNA sequence: TGCGCCAGCAGCTTCAGATCGGGGGTCGATGGCTACACCTTC.